A selection of T cell receptor beta chains follows, all from one sample in a study of regulatory T cells in long-lasting Graves disease. One entry per CDR3 protein results from TCRdb running MiXCR on the multiplex PCR reads. Among about 620,000 distinct CDR3 sequences listed, about 15% were seen once. Another study also made use of these data, one on T cells in Graves' hyperthyroidism and ophthalmopathy.

This sample comprised peripheral blood mononuclear cells (PBMCs), obtained at new diagnosis, from a patient treated with antithyroid drugs. These receptor sequences come from a woman in her 30s with Graves disease. CDR3s include the opening cysteine and the closing phenylalanine or tryptophan. D genes are given only for firm matches. Not all rows give a size; the values are once, few, many and, for expanded clones, a class.

CDR3 protein,CDR3 DNA,V gene,D gene,J gene,clone size
CACLGPGQGRYGYTF,TGTGCCTGCCTCGGACCCGGACAGGGCCGCTATGGCTACACCTTC,TRBV30,TRBD1,TRBJ1-2,many
CASGPDRDRGQAQYF,TGTGCCAGCGGCCCAGACCGGGACAGGGGTCAGGCCCAGTACTTC,TRBV28,TRBD1,TRBJ2-5,many
CASSKTLRVSKNIQYF,TGTGCCAGCAGCAAGACCCTCCGGGTCTCCAAAAACATTCAGTACTTC,TRBV7-9,-,TRBJ2-4,once
CASSSQGTGEAFF,TGTGCCAGCAGTAGTCAGGGGACGGGTGAAGCTTTCTTT,TRBV2,-,TRBJ1-1,many
CASSDGPPASYNEQFF,TGCGCCAGCAGTGACGGGCCCCCCGCTTCCTACAATGAGCAGTTCTTC,TRBV10-1,-,TRBJ2-1,-
CASSQEGLFYGYTF,TGCGCCAGCAGCCAAGAAGGCCTATTCTATGGCTACACCTTC,TRBV4-1,-,TRBJ1-2,few
CASSQVGLQPQHF,TGCGCCAGCAGCCAAGTGGGACTTCAGCCCCAGCATTTT,TRBV4-1,-,TRBJ1-5,few
CASSPEISGANVLTF,TGTGCCAGCTCACCTGAGATCTCTGGGGCCAACGTCCTGACTTTC,TRBV18,-,TRBJ2-6,few
CASSREGQVFSNYGYTF,TGTGCCAGCAGCCGGGAGGGACAGGTTTTCTCTAACTATGGCTACACCTTC,TRBV28,TRBD1,TRBJ1-2,many
CASSPGLAATNEKLFF,TGTGCCAGCAGCCCGGGATTGGCGGCAACTAATGAAAAACTGTTTTTT,TRBV28,-,TRBJ1-4,-